This TCR beta chain was observed in a study of T cell changes during pregnancy in multiple sclerosis. Generated by immunoSEQ multiplex PCR, the TCRdb table keeps only in-frame clones and is missing some. The sample includes around 36,000 clones, roughly nine tenths of them seen just once. Trimming removed 5 bases at V and 5 bases at J, with 16 bases between. Germline assignment: CDR1 SGHVS and CDR2 FNYEAQ. This CDR3 contains 15 residues. J is TRBJ2-1 and V is TRBV7-6; the D gene is possibly TRBD1 (6 bases). The TCR comes from a female donor with multiple sclerosis, enrolled in a pregnancy study. Source: CD8+ T cells from peripheral blood mononuclear cells, taken in the first trimester of pregnancy. The CDR3 nucleotides read TGTGCCAGCAGCCACCTACAGGGTATGGACAATGAGCAGTTCTTC. Protein sequence: CASSHLQGMDNEQFF.